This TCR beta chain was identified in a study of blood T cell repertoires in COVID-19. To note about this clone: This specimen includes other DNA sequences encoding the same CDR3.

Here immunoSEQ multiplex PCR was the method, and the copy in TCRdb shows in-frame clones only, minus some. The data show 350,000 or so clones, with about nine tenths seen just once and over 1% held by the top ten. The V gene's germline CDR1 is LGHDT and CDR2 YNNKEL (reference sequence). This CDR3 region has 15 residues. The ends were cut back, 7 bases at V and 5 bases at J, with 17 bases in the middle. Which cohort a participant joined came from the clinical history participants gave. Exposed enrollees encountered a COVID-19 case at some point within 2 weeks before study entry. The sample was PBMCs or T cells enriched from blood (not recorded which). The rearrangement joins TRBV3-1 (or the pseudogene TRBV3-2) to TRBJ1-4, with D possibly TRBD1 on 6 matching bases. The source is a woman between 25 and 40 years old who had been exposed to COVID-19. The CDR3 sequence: CASNHQGQLNEKLFF. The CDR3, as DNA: TGTGCCAGCAACCACCAGGGGCAGCTAAATGAAAAACTGTTTTTT.